These T cell receptor beta chains were read from a single sample in a study of cytomegalovirus exposure and HLA in healthy donors. Using immunoSEQ multiplex PCR, the repertoire was profiled, and TCRdb retains in-frame clones only, with some absent. The table lists a few hundred thousand clones, approximately 78% of them singletons. Material: PBMCs. The receptor source for this set is a man aged 25-45 years in good health and CMV-seronegative. CDR3s include the opening cysteine and the closing phenylalanine or tryptophan.

V	J	CDR3
TRBV2	TRBJ2-7	CASSWKGAYEQYF
TRBV23-1	TRBJ2-2	CASSPARARLAGGLIDGELFF
TRBV10-3	TRBJ2-7	CAISESKGIVEQYF
TRBV9	TRBJ2-3	CASSAVVRRGSSTDTQYF
TRBV27	TRBJ2-7	CASSLGHPKWNEQYF
TRBV6-1	TRBJ2-5	CASSRLAGGRETQYF
TRBV28	TRBJ2-5	CASTSGVETQYF
TRBV5-4	TRBJ2-3	CASSWTGGSDTQYF
TRBV6-1	TRBJ2-1	CARPPGTSPNEQFF
TRBV6-6	TRBJ1-1	CASSPAVGNTEAFF
TRBV6-1	TRBJ1-2	CASRGDGGNGYTF
TRBV14	TRBJ1-4	CASSPSTGQGGEKLFF
TRBV5-1	TRBJ2-1	CASSSKVRGGATNEQFF
TRBV19	TRBJ1-3	CASRDRDRLSGNTIYF
TRBV10-2	TRBJ2-1	CASSDRGGLDEQFF
TRBV6-1	TRBJ2-3	CASSGLAGVGDTQYF
TRBV4-1	TRBJ2-5	CASSQDRGAQETQYF
TRBV7-8	TRBJ2-2	CASRDRGRNTGELFF
TRBV19	TRBJ2-4	CASSIGRKNIQYF
TRBV19	TRBJ2-3	CASSIPGGNTDTQYF
TRBV11-2	TRBJ2-7	CASSLSSGGNYEQYF
TRBV5-4	TRBJ1-1	CASILWQGGSRVTEAFF
TRBV7-9	TRBJ1-5	CASSLATGSNQPQHF
TRBV6-6	TRBJ2-3	CASSYLAGLADTQYF
TRBV6-1	TRBJ1-1	CASSAQHKLNTEAFF
TRBV2	TRBJ2-5	CASTMHLRTSPTKTQYF
TRBV27	TRBJ1-1	CASRVTGAKNTEAFF
TRBV5-8	TRBJ1-6	CASSLGLRRGPLHF
TRBV5-4	TRBJ1-3	CASSARSSGNTIYF
TRBV21-1	TRBJ2-1	CASSEDRANEQFF
TRBV5-6	TRBJ2-5	CASSPRDRALWETQYF
TRBV7-9	TRBJ2-5	CASSLSQGAQETQYF
TRBV6-6	.	CASSFEWDSPYEQYF
TRBV2	TRBJ2-5	CASRGRRQETQYF
TRBV11-2	TRBJ2-7	CASSLSGQVYEQYF
TRBV28	TRBJ2-7	CASSFPTGPGEQYF
TRBV27	TRBJ2-1	CASSRSSSYNEQFF
TRBV28	TRBJ1-2	CASRRDREGYGYTF
TRBV10-1	TRBJ1-2	CASSESRIQGRPYGYTF
TRBV6-5	TRBJ1-1	CASRPLRQGDFWAFF
TRBV28	TRBJ1-3	CASSRGSRNTIYF
TRBV2	TRBJ1-5	CASSEQGPNQPQHF
TRBV5-6	TRBJ2-3	CASSSGTGAYTQYF
TRBV7-8	TRBJ2-1	CASSQGTGLLSGNEQFF
TRBV6-5	TRBJ2-3	CASSPSGGGTDTQYF
TRBV19	TRBJ2-1	CASSALEASDYNEQFF
TRBV6-5	TRBJ2-4	CASATGTGTIQYF
TRBV7-3	TRBJ2-1	CASSLTPSSGANEQFF
TRBV4-3	TRBJ2-7	CASSQEPSGGYEQYF
TRBV5-1	TRBJ2-2	CASSLVLGDSLIANTGELFF
TRBV6-1	TRBJ2-7	CASSGTGGHHEQYF